The 10 T cell receptor beta chains below come from one sample, sequenced in a study of CD8 T cells in ankylosing spondylitis. Study-wide results and caveats: Ankylosing spondylitis blood seemed to carry a telltale TCR beta motif made of under ten highly homologous variants.

These receptors are not linked to any known antigen. MiXCR, applied by TCRdb to the 5' RACE reads, yields one record per CDR3 protein. The sample includes 200,000 to 250,000 distinct CDR3 sequences, approximately 20% of them seen just once. The sequenced material came from blood, either unsorted or a sorted T cell fraction (not recorded which). All receptors come from a male donor with ankylosing spondylitis.

The chain recombines TRBV7-9 with TRBJ1-6; no reliable D call. The V gene lost 5 bases and the J gene lost 0 bases, with 14 bases spanning the gap. CDR1 SEHNR and CDR2 FQNEAQ come from the germline V gene (reference sequence). The CDR3 is made up of 17 amino acids. The CDR3: CASSPGEGPSYNSPLHF. The CDR3 bases are TGTGCCAGCAGCCCGGGAGAAGGGCCCTCCTATAATTCACCCCTCCACTTT.

V gene TRBV3-1 combines with J gene TRBJ2-5; 10 nucleotides match TRBD2. V was clipped by 4 bases and J by 5 bases; unmatched bases: 10. Germline V gene sequence: CDR1 LGHDT, CDR2 YNNKEL (reference sequence). This CDR3 contains 16 residues. CDR3 sequence reads: CASSLLAGGPGETQYF. CDR3 coding DNA: TGTGCCAGCAGCCTCTTAGCGGGGGGCCCAGGGGAGACCCAGTACTTC.

Ten or more counts support this clonotype. The chain is built from TRBV29-1 and TRBJ2-3; D might be TRBD2 (6 bases). The CDR3 spans 13 residues. Germline V CDR1 and CDR2: SQVTM, ANQGSEA. The germline V and J ends were trimmed by 3 bases and 4 bases, with 11 bases remaining between them. In nucleotides, the CDR3 is TGCAGCGTTGATGGCGGGATAGCAGATACGCAGTATTTT. This gives the protein CSVDGGIADTQYF.

This clonotype turned up a few times. CDR3 nucleotide sequence: TGTGCCAGCGGGACAGAAAGCAATCAGCCCCAGCATTTT. It translates to CASGTESNQPQHF. The chain recombines TRBV2 with TRBJ1-5; 7 bases map to TRBD1. In germline, CDR1 is SNHLY, CDR2 FYNNEI. The junction had 2 bases not matched to a gene; V was cut back by 8 bases and J by 1 base. This CDR3 is built from 13 residues.

This rearrangement joins TRBV9 to TRBJ2-3; unclear D gene. This CDR3 is built from 14 residues. Germline CDR1 reads SGDLS; CDR2 reads YYNGEE. The germline V and J ends were trimmed by 4 bases and 0 bases, with 9 bases remaining between them. DNA of the CDR3: TGTGCCAGCAGCCCCTCGCCTAGCACAGATACGCAGTATTTT. This sequence encodes CASSPSPSTDTQYF.

The gene calls are TRBV5-4 and TRBJ2-1; no reliable D call. Germline CDR1 SGHNT, CDR2 YYREEE (reference sequence). The V end was cut by 3 bases, the J end by 6 bases, with 4 bases between. The CDR3 consists of 11 residues. CDR3 amino acids: CASSSPNEQFF. As DNA, the CDR3 is TGTGCCAGCAGCTCCCCCAATGAGCAGTTCTTC. Based on the CDR3 plus reference TRBV5-4 and TRBJ2-1, the full variable domain is ETGVTQSPTHLIKTRGQQVTLRCSSQSGHNTVSWYQQALGQGPQFIFQYYREEENGRGNFPPRFSGLQFPNYSSELNVNALELDDSALYLCASSSPNEQFFGPGTRLTVL.

This chain links TRBV2 with TRBJ1-2, with a possible D match to TRBD1 (5 bases). CDR1 SNHLY and CDR2 FYNNEI come from the germline V gene. With 3 bases removed from V and 7 bases from J, the gap between germline ends came to 15 bases. The CDR3 extends over 14 amino acids. Here the CDR3 reads CASSDNPGRGGYTF. The CDR3 nucleotides are TGTGCCAGCAGTGATAACCCGGGGCGGGGTGGCTACACCTTC.

At least ten counts were recorded for this clonotype. The chain uses TRBV25-1 and TRBJ2-3; 7 nucleotides agree with TRBD1. Per germline, CDR1 MGHDK and CDR2 SYGVNS. The V segment lost 1 base and the J segment 1 base; nucleotides outside the gene matches: 8. CDR3 length: 17 residues. This CDR3 is CASSELTGNDRTDTQYF. The CDR3 DNA follows: TGTGCCAGCAGTGAATTGACAGGGAATGATCGCACAGATACGCAGTATTTT.

This clonotype was seen a few times. The chain links TRBV20-1 to TRBJ2-7; 7 nucleotides align to TRBD2. Looked up from germline, CDR1 is DFQATT and CDR2 is SNEGSKA (reference sequence). J lost 1 base, V lost 2 bases, and 5 bases had no gene match. This CDR3 is built from 14 residues. CDR3 nucleotides: TGCAGTGCTAGACAGCGGGACTCGTCCTACGAGCAGTACTTC. Its protein product is CSARQRDSSYEQYF.

The chain has TRBV9 and TRBJ2-3, with D possibly matching TRBD1 (5 bases). With 0 bases removed from V and 1 base from J, the gap between germline ends came to 9 bases. CDR3 length equals 15 residues. Germline-derived CDR1 and CDR2 are SGDLS and YYNGEE. This CDR3 is CASSVAGHRTDTQYF. DNA of the CDR3: TGTGCCAGCAGCGTAGCCGGACACCGCACAGATACGCAGTATTTT.